Listed below are T cell receptor beta chains from one sample, sequenced in a study of shared clonotypes between healthy human individuals. Sequencing was performed with immunoSEQ multiplex PCR; in TCRdb, only in-frame clones are kept and a portion is missing. This table holds about 2.2 million clones, 93% found once. Sequencing was performed on naive CD8+ T cells from PBMCs. These receptors all come from a man between 18 and 29 years old in good health. Some clones in this sample may be carry-over from other donors' samples. The CDR3 runs from the conserved cysteine through the conserved F or W. The order of the fields is D gene, V gene, clone size, J gene, CDR3 protein, CDR3 DNA. A D gene is named only where the DNA matches it firmly. Clone size is stated in some rows and not others, as once, few, many or a class when expanded.

D: -; V: TRBV7-9; size: -; J: TRBJ2-4; CDR3: CASSLQRALKNIQYF; DNA: TGTGCCAGCAGCTTACAGCGGGCCTTGAAAAACATTCAGTACTTC
D: -; V: TRBV6-1; size: -; J: TRBJ2-5; CDR3: CASSDRGKRGETQYF; DNA: TGTGCCAGCAGTGACCGCGGTAAACGGGGGGAGACCCAGTACTTC
D: TRBD2; V: TRBV6-1; size: -; J: TRBJ2-7; CDR3: CASSELAGGQYEQYF; DNA: TGTGCCAGCAGTGAACTAGCGGGAGGCCAATACGAGCAGTACTTC
D: TRBD2; V: TRBV9; size: -; J: TRBJ2-2; CDR3: CASSDFGRDNTGELFF; DNA: TGTGCCAGCAGCGACTTCGGGAGGGATAACACCGGGGAGCTGTTTTTT
D: -; V: TRBV6-4; size: -; J: TRBJ1-2; CDR3: CASSDSPGDGYTF; DNA: TGTGCCAGCAGTGACTCGCCAGGGGATGGCTACACCTTC
D: -; V: TRBV9; size: few; J: TRBJ1-2; CDR3: CASSSYGYTF; DNA: TGTGCCAGCAGCTCGTATGGCTACACCTTC
D: -; V: TRBV27; size: -; J: TRBJ2-5; CDR3: CASSFIDRETQYF; DNA: TGTGCCAGCAGTTTTATAGACCGAGAGACCCAGTACTTC
D: -; V: TRBV5-4; size: -; J: TRBJ1-2; CDR3: CASSEERGWSYGYTF; DNA: TGTGCCAGCAGCGAGGAAAGGGGCTGGAGCTATGGCTACACCTTC
D: -; V: TRBV29-1; size: once; J: TRBJ2-7; CDR3: CSVEMRLGYEQYF; DNA: TGCAGCGTTGAAATGAGGCTCGGGTACGAGCAGTACTTC
D: -; V: TRBV2; size: -; J: TRBJ1-3; CDR3: CAGLPQYSGNTIYF; DNA: TGTGCCGGTCTGCCTCAGTACTCTGGAAACACCATATATTTT
D: -; V: TRBV6-6; size: -; J: TRBJ2-2; CDR3: CASIPGLRTGELFF; DNA: TGTGCCAGCATCCCAGGGTTAAGGACCGGGGAGCTGTTTTTT
D: -; V: TRBV29-1; size: -; J: TRBJ1-2; CDR3: CSALIPGYLILGYTF; DNA: TGCAGCGCCCTTATCCCAGGGTATCTGATCCTCGGCTACACCTTC
D: TRBD2; V: TRBV15; size: -; J: TRBJ2-7; CDR3: CATSNSGRPPEQYF; DNA: TGTGCCACCAGCAATAGCGGGAGACCACCCGAGCAGTACTTC
D: -; V: TRBV9; size: -; J: TRBJ1-1; CDR3: CASSKGLKGTEAFF; DNA: TGTGCCAGCAGCAAGGGGCTCAAGGGAACTGAAGCTTTCTTT
D: -; V: TRBV28; size: -; J: TRBJ2-7; CDR3: CASSLYKQQVYEQYF; DNA: TGTGCCAGCAGTTTGTATAAGCAACAGGTCTACGAGCAGTACTTC
D: TRBD1; V: TRBV6-5; size: -; J: TRBJ2-7; CDR3: CASRTGTGDEQYF; DNA: TGTGCCAGCAGGACCGGGACAGGGGACGAGCAGTACTTC
D: -; V: TRBV21-1; size: -; J: TRBJ2-7; CDR3: CASSKALGTSGTYEQYF; DNA: TGTGCCAGCAGCAAAGCGCTTGGGACTAGCGGCACCTACGAGCAGTACTTC
D: -; V: TRBV27; size: -; J: TRBJ2-7; CDR3: CASSMEWTPYEQYF; DNA: TGTGCCAGCAGTATGGAATGGACCCCCTACGAGCAGTACTTC
D: -; V: TRBV19; size: -; J: TRBJ1-4; CDR3: CASSTDKEREKLFF; DNA: TGTGCCAGTAGTACCGACAAGGAGCGGGAAAAACTGTTTTTT
D: TRBD2; V: TRBV27; size: -; J: TRBJ2-1; CDR3: CASSLLPLVAGGYNEQFF; DNA: TGTGCCAGCAGTTTACTACCTCTCGTAGCGGGAGGGTACAATGAGCAGTTCTTC
D: TRBD1; V: TRBV11-2; size: -; J: TRBJ1-1; CDR3: CASSPRGQGKTEAFF; DNA: TGTGCCAGCAGCCCGAGGGGACAGGGTAAAACTGAAGCTTTCTTT
D: -; V: TRBV7-9; size: -; J: TRBJ2-7; CDR3: CASSSLYEQYF; DNA: TGTGCCAGCAGCTCCCTCTACGAGCAGTACTTC
D: -; V: TRBV7-3; size: -; J: TRBJ2-7; CDR3: CASSLPYSSYEQYF; DNA: TGTGCCAGCAGCTTACCCTACAGCTCCTACGAGCAGTACTTC
D: TRBD2; V: TRBV10-3; size: -; J: TRBJ2-3; CDR3: CAIMFGRAVDTQYF; DNA: TGTGCCATCATGTTCGGGAGGGCTGTAGATACGCAGTATTTT
D: -; V: TRBV4-3; size: -; J: TRBJ2-7; CDR3: CASSQVRDSPYEQYF; DNA: TGCGCCAGCAGCCAAGTACGTGACAGTCCCTACGAGCAGTACTTC
D: -; V: TRBV9; size: -; J: TRBJ2-1; CDR3: CASSVDGGTETNEQFF; DNA: TGTGCCAGCAGCGTAGATGGCGGGACAGAGACCAATGAGCAGTTCTTC
D: -; V: TRBV27; size: few; J: TRBJ1-1; CDR3: CASRLGSNTEAFF; DNA: TGTGCCAGCAGGCTAGGGAGTAACACTGAAGCTTTCTTT
D: -; V: TRBV5-1; size: -; J: TRBJ1-2; CDR3: CASSLAVGQGYTF; DNA: TGCGCCAGCAGCTTGGCAGTCGGGCAGGGCTACACCTTC
D: -; V: TRBV28; size: few; J: TRBJ1-1; CDR3: CASSLLNRANTEAFF; DNA: TGTGCCAGCAGTTTACTCAACAGGGCGAACACTGAAGCTTTCTTT
D: -; V: TRBV9; size: -; J: TRBJ2-3; CDR3: CASSPQAGSTDTQYF; DNA: TGTGCCAGCAGCCCGCAAGCGGGTAGCACAGATACGCAGTATTTT
D: TRBD2; V: TRBV5-5; size: -; J: TRBJ2-5; CDR3: CASSLVGLAGLGETQYF; DNA: TGTGCCAGCAGCTTGGTCGGACTAGCGGGGTTAGGGGAGACCCAGTACTTC
D: -; V: TRBV19; size: -; J: TRBJ2-5; CDR3: CASSRRGAGQETQYF; DNA: TGTGCCAGTAGTCGCCGCGGGGCGGGCCAAGAGACCCAGTACTTC
D: -; V: TRBV16; size: -; J: TRBJ1-3; CDR3: CASSQDSHSGNTIYF; DNA: TGTGCCAGCAGCCAAGACAGTCACTCTGGAAACACCATATATTTT
D: -; V: TRBV5-1; size: -; J: TRBJ2-1; CDR3: CASSKGGEYNEQFF; DNA: TGCGCCAGCAGTAAGGGTGGAGAGTACAATGAGCAGTTCTTC
D: -; V: TRBV18; size: -; J: TRBJ2-3; CDR3: CASSPEESSTDTQYF; DNA: TGTGCCAGCTCACCTGAGGAGTCCAGCACAGATACGCAGTATTTT
D: -; V: TRBV14; size: -; J: TRBJ2-7; CDR3: CASSQVPYSYEQYF; DNA: TGTGCCAGCAGCCAAGTACCCTATTCCTACGAGCAGTACTTC
D: -; V: TRBV14; size: -; J: TRBJ2-7; CDR3: CASSQDTSGMRLYF; DNA: TGTGCCAGCAGCCAAGATACCTCAGGGATGCGGCTGTACTTC
D: -; V: TRBV4-2; size: -; J: TRBJ2-5; CDR3: CASSQEDSTQTQYF; DNA: TGTGCCAGCAGCCAAGAAGATTCTACGCAGACCCAGTACTTC
D: TRBD1; V: TRBV7-2; size: -; J: TRBJ1-2; CDR3: CASSSPLQPRDRQNYGYTF; DNA: TGTGCCAGCAGCTCCCCACTTCAGCCCCGGGACAGACAAAACTATGGCTACACCTTC
D: -; V: TRBV7-2; size: -; J: TRBJ2-7; CDR3: CASSSRDWIYEQYF; DNA: TGTGCCAGCAGCTCTCGGGACTGGATTTACGAGCAGTACTTC
D: -; V: TRBV27; size: -; J: TRBJ1-2; CDR3: CASSLSTGGARGYTF; DNA: TGTGCCAGCAGTTTATCGACCGGGGGCGCGAGGGGCTACACCTTC
D: TRBD1; V: TRBV7-9; size: -; J: TRBJ2-3; CDR3: CASSFPRDSRGTQYF; DNA: TGTGCCAGCAGCTTTCCCAGGGACAGTCGGGGTACGCAGTATTTT
D: TRBD1; V: TRBV13; size: -; J: TRBJ2-7; CDR3: CASSLSGQGAYEQYF; DNA: TGTGCCAGCAGCTTATCCGGACAGGGGGCCTACGAGCAGTACTTC
D: TRBD2; V: TRBV6-1; size: -; J: TRBJ2-1; CDR3: CASSSLAVPNEQFF; DNA: TGTGCCAGCAGTTCGCTAGCGGTTCCCAATGAGCAGTTCTTC
D: TRBD2; V: TRBV5-1; size: -; J: TRBJ2-3; CDR3: CASSARLAGIYTDTQYF; DNA: TGCGCCAGCAGCGCAAGACTAGCGGGGATCTACACAGATACGCAGTATTTT
D: -; V: TRBV15; size: -; J: TRBJ2-7; CDR3: CATSRDEGASGHEQYF; DNA: TGTGCCACCAGCAGAGATGAAGGGGCGTCCGGGCACGAGCAGTACTTC
D: -; V: TRBV27; size: once; J: TRBJ2-1; CDR3: CASSLSGNEQFF; DNA: TGTGCCAGCAGTTTAAGCGGAAATGAGCAGTTCTTC